The sequence of this TCR beta chain was determined in a study of tumor-infiltrating lymphocytes in localized non-small cell lung cancer. Study overall: Several tumor histologies, both smoking statuses, and some post-neoadjuvant chemotherapy samples were included. Tumor tissue and non-adjacent uninvolved lung came from each patient. Study findings and constraints: Tumor T-cell fraction was not associated with recurrence-free survival. Available tissue quantity limited TCR sequencing to a patient subset.

TCRdb's table, derived via immunoSEQ multiplex PCR, lists solely in-frame clones and lacks some. The table has around 25,000 clones, roughly three fifths seen once; the top ten hold less than 6.5%. This clone was counted a few times. What it binds is not known. This sequence originates from a human donor with non-small cell lung cancer. Sequenced: lung tumor tissue.

The chain's CDR3 is CASSKGTEGVTSGSPDTQYF. CDR3 in DNA: TGCGCCAGCAGCAAGGGGACGGAGGGAGTGACTAGCGGGAGCCCAGATACGCAGTATTTT. The chain carries TRBV5-1 and TRBJ2-3; TRBD2 aligns across 12 bases. After removal of 4 bases from V and 4 bases from J, the junction contained 19 bases not matched to a gene. The germline CDR1 and CDR2 sequences are SGHRS and YFSETQ. The CDR3 spans 20 residues. Full variable domain (remainder filled in from reference TRBV5-1 and TRBJ2-3): KAGVTQTPRYLIKTRGQQVTLSCSPISGHRSVSWYQQTPGQGLQFLFEYFSETQRNKGNFPGRFSGRQFSNSRSEMNVSTLELGDSALYLCASSKGTEGVTSGSPDTQYFGPGTRLTVL.